One sample yielded the 2 T cell receptor beta chains listed below, sequenced in a study of T cell repertoires in cytomegalovirus infection. A single record per CDR3 protein comes from TCRdb applying MiXCR to the reads. The data show about 500,000 distinct CDR3 sequences, roughly a third seen once. These TCRs are of unknown antigen specificity. Sequenced material: cultured PBMCs, taken from culture after CMV antigen stimulation. The source is a human donor in good health (CMV status not recorded). Some clones in this sample may be carry-over from other donors' samples.

The chain couples TRBV7-4 to TRBJ2-1; TRBD1 matches 7 bases. This CDR3 has 14 amino acids. The V segment lost 5 bases and the J segment 7 bases; nucleotides outside the gene matches: 8. Germline values: CDR1 SGHVT, CDR2 SQSDAQ. The CDR3 DNA sequence: TGTGCCAGCAGCCAGGACAGGTCCAGGAATGAGCAGTTCTTC. Residues: CASSQDRSRNEQFF. The full variable domain, in which reference TRBV7-4 and TRBJ2-1 provide the parts outside the CDR3, is GAGVSQSPRYKVAKRGRDVALRCDSISGHVTLYWYRQTLGQGSEVLTYSQSDAQRDKSGRPSGRFSAERPERSVSTLKIQRTEQGDSAVYLCASSQDRSRNEQFFGPGTRLTVL.

The chain uses TRBV10-3 and TRBJ1-1; D is uncertain. Germline V lookup: CDR1 ENHRY, CDR2 SYGVKD. Trimming pared 3 bases from V and 1 base from J, leaving 12 bases between. The CDR3 loop spans 15 amino acids. The CDR3 sequence is CAISDPGLPNTEAFF. The CDR3 DNA reads TGTGCCATCAGTGACCCCGGACTCCCGAACACTGAAGCTTTCTTT.